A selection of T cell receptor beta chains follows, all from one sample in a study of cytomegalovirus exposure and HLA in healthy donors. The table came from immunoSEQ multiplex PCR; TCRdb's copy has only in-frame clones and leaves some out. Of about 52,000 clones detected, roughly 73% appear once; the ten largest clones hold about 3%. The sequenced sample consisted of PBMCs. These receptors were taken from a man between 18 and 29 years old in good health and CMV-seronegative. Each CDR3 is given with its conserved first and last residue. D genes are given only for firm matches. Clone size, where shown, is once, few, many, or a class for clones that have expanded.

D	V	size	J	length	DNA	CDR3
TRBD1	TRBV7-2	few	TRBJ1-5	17	TGTGCCAGCAGCTTTGGCCCGCCGGACAGGGAGAATCAGCCCCAGCATTTT	CASSFGPPDRENQPQHF
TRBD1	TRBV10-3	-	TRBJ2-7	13	TGTGCCATCAGTGCAGGGGGCTTGTACGAGCAGTACTTC	CAISAGGLYEQYF
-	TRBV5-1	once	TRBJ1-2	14	TGCGCCAGCAGGCAGGGACATCAAAACTATGGCTACACCTTC	CASRQGHQNYGYTF
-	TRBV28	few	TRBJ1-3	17	TGTGCCAGCATGGGCCGGCGGGGCGACCCATTTGGAAACACCATATATTTT	CASMGRRGDPFGNTIYF
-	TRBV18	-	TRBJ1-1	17	TGTGCCAGCTCGGAAACGGACAGTACAACTTTGAACACTGAAGCTTTCTTT	CASSETDSTTLNTEAFF
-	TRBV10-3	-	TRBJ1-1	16	TGTGCCATCAGTGAGGGGGGGGGTTTACGGGGCACTGAAGCTTTCTTT	CAISEGGGLRGTEAFF
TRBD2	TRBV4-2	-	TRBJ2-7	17	TGTGCCAGCAGCCAAGAGGCCATAGCGGGACTCACCTACGAGCAGTACTTC	CASSQEAIAGLTYEQYF
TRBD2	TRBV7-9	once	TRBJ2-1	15	TGTGCCAGCAGCCTTAGCGGGAGCTCCTACAATGAGCAGTTCTTC	CASSLSGSSYNEQFF
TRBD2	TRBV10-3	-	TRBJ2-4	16	TGTGCCATCAGTGAAGATAGCGGGATTCCCAAAAACATTCAGTACTTC	CAISEDSGIPKNIQYF
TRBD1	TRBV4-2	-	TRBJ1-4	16	TGTGCCAGCAGCCAAGAGGGGACAGGGGCGAGTGAAAAACTGTTTTTT	CASSQEGTGASEKLFF
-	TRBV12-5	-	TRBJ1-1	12	TGTGCTAGTGGTTTCGGAGACACTGAAGCTTTCTTT	CASGFGDTEAFF
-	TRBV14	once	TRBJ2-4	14	TGTGCCAGCAGCCAAGTTGCGGGCAGTCAAATTCAGTACTTC	CASSQVAGSQIQYF
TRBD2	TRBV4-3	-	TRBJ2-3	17	TGCGCCAGCAGCCAATTGCTAGCGGGAGGGGAGGCAGATACGCAGTATTTT	CASSQLLAGGEADTQYF
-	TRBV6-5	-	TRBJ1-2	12	TGTGCCAGCAGTTACTGGGGGGGTGGCTACACCTTC	CASSYWGGGYTF
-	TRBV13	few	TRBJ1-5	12	TGTGCCAGCAGCTTACTGAATCAGCCCCAGCATTTT	CASSLLNQPQHF
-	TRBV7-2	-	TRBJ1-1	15	TGTGCCAGCAGCTTAGCCCTTGACAGAAACACTGAAGCTTTCTTT	CASSLALDRNTEAFF
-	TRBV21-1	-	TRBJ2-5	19	TGTGCCAGCAGCAAGTGGTGGCATGGGGTCAGGGGGAGGTTGGAGACCCAGTACTTC	CASSKWWHGVRGRLETQYF
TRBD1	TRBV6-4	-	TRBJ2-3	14	TGTGCCAGCAGTGAACAGGGGATTCGAGATACGCAGTATTTT	CASSEQGIRDTQYF
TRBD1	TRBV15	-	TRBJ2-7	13	TGTGCCACCAGCAGTAGACAGGGTGGCGAGCAGTACTTC	CATSSRQGGEQYF
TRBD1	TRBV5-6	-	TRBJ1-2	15	TGTGCCAGCAGCTTACCGGGACAGGGGGAATTCAGCTACACCTTC	CASSLPGQGEFSYTF
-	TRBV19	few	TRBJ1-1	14	TGTGCCAGTAGTACGATTCCCAGGGCGGAAGAAGCTTTCTTT	CASSTIPRAEEAFF
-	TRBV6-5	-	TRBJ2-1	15	TGTGCCAGCAGTTATGGGCCAGGGGATTACAATGAGCAGTTCTTC	CASSYGPGDYNEQFF
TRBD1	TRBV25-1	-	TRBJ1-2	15	TGTGCCAGCAGTGAAACCGGACAGGGGTTGAATGGCTACACCTTC	CASSETGQGLNGYTF
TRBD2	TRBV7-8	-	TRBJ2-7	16	TGTGCCAGCAGCTCCGGACTAGCGGGAGGTGGCGACGAGCAGTACTTC	CASSSGLAGGGDEQYF
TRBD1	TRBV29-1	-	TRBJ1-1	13	TGCAGCGTTACCGGGACAGCTAACACTGAAGCTTTCTTT	CSVTGTANTEAFF
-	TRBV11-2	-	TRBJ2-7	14	TGTGCCAGCAGCCGCGCCGACAGAAGGTACGAGCAGTACTTC	CASSRADRRYEQYF
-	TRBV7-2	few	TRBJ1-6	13	TGTGCCAGCAGCTTAGTTCCTCAGGATCGCCTCCACTTT	CASSLVPQDRLHF
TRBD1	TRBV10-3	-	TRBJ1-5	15	TGTGCCATCAGCCGGGACAGGGGCGGCAATCAGCCCCAGCATTTT	CAISRDRGGNQPQHF
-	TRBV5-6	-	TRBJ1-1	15	TGTGCCAGCAGCTCCCCGACACAGGACGGCACTGAAGCTTTCTTT	CASSSPTQDGTEAFF
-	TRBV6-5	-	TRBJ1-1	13	TGTGCCAGCAGTTACGGGTCAGCGATTGAAGCTTTCTTT	CASSYGSAIEAFF
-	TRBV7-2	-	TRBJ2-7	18	TGTGCCAGCAGCTTAGCGCATGCAGGCGGGGCCGTCCCTTACGAGCAGTACTTC	CASSLAHAGGAVPYEQYF
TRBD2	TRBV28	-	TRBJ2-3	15	TGTGCCAGCATGTCAGCGGGAGTAAGCACAGATACGCAGTATTTT	CASMSAGVSTDTQYF
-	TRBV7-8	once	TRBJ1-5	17	TGTGCCAGCAGCTTAGAGGCGGCAGCGAATAGCAATCAGCCCCAGCATTTT	CASSLEAAANSNQPQHF
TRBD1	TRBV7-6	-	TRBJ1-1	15	TGTGCCAGCAGCTTAAGTGAGGGGGCGAACACTGAAGCTTTCTTT	CASSLSEGANTEAFF
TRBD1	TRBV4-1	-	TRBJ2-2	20	TGCGCCAGCAGCCAAGCGTGGACAGGGGGCTCCCAAGGGGACACCGGGGAGCTGTTTTTT	CASSQAWTGGSQGDTGELFF
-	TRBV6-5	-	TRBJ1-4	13	TGTGCCAGCAGTCCCTCCTTGGGGGGGCGGCTGTTTTTT	CASSPSLGGRLFF
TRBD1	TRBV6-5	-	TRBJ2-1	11	TGTGCCAGCACAGGGGGACAGGGTTGGTTCTTC	CASTGGQGWFF
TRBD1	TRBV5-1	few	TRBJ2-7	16	TGCGCCAGCAGCTTGGTTGGTGGGACAGGGAGGGAGGAGCAGTACTTC	CASSLVGGTGREEQYF